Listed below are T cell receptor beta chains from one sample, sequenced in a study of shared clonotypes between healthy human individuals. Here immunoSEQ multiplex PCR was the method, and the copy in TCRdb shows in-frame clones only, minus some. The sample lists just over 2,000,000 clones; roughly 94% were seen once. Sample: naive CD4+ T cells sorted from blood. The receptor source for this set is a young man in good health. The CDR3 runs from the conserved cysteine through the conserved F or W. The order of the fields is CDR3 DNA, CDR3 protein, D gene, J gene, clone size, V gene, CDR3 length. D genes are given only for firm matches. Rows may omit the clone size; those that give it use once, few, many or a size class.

DNA: TGTGCCAGCAGCCGTCGGACTAGCGGGAGCACAGATACGCAGTATTTT
CDR3: CASSRRTSGSTDTQYF
D: TRBD2
J: TRBJ2-3
size: -
V: TRBV7-2
length: 16

DNA: TGTGCCAGCAGTTACGTACAGCCGAACACTGAAGCTTTCTTT
CDR3: CASSYVQPNTEAFF
D: -
J: TRBJ1-1
size: -
V: TRBV6-6
length: 14

DNA: TGTGCCAGCAGTTCCGAGGGGGGCTACACCTTC
CDR3: CASSSEGGYTF
D: -
J: TRBJ1-2
size: -
V: TRBV6-6
length: 11

DNA: TGTGCCAGCAGTGTAACAGGGGCCAACACCATATATTTT
CDR3: CASSVTGANTIYF
D: TRBD1
J: TRBJ1-3
size: -
V: TRBV2
length: 13

DNA: TGCGCCAGCAGCTTGAGGCCTGGACAGCTCTCCTACAATGAGCAGTTCTTC
CDR3: CASSLRPGQLSYNEQFF
D: -
J: TRBJ2-1
size: -
V: TRBV5-1
length: 17

DNA: TGTGCCAGCAGCCTCCTCCGACTAGCGGGAGCTAGCACAGATACGCAGTATTTT
CDR3: CASSLLRLAGASTDTQYF
D: TRBD2
J: TRBJ2-3
size: -
V: TRBV11-2
length: 18

DNA: TGTGCCAGCAGTGCTTTAGGACAGGGGGCATCGGGCTATGGCTACACCTTC
CDR3: CASSALGQGASGYGYTF
D: TRBD1
J: TRBJ1-2
size: -
V: TRBV25-1
length: 17

DNA: TGTGCCAGCAGATATAGCGGGAGTACCTACAATGAGCAGTTCTTC
CDR3: CASRYSGSTYNEQFF
D: TRBD2
J: TRBJ2-1
size: -
V: TRBV7-9
length: 15

DNA: TGCGCCAGCAGCTTGAACAGCGGGAGTTCTTACGAGCAGTACTTC
CDR3: CASSLNSGSSYEQYF
D: TRBD2
J: TRBJ2-7
size: -
V: TRBV5-1
length: 15

DNA: TGTGCCAGCAGCCGGGGACAGTACGAAAAACTGTTTTTT
CDR3: CASSRGQYEKLFF
D: TRBD1
J: TRBJ1-4
size: -
V: TRBV6-5
length: 13

DNA: TGTGCCAGCAGCTTTCCCCCCGGGACAAATGAAAAACTGTTTTTT
CDR3: CASSFPPGTNEKLFF
D: -
J: TRBJ1-4
size: -
V: TRBV7-2
length: 15

DNA: TGTGCCAGCAGCGTCGACAGTTATGGCTACACCTTC
CDR3: CASSVDSYGYTF
D: -
J: TRBJ1-2
size: -
V: TRBV9
length: 12

DNA: TGCGCCAGCAGCTTGGTACCCGCGGGAGGCACCAATGAGCAGTTCTTC
CDR3: CASSLVPAGGTNEQFF
D: TRBD2
J: TRBJ2-1
size: once
V: TRBV5-1
length: 16

DNA: TGTGCCAGCAGCGTGGGGGCAGCCTACAATGAGCAGTTCTTC
CDR3: CASSVGAAYNEQFF
D: -
J: TRBJ2-1
size: -
V: TRBV5-4
length: 14

DNA: TGCGCCAGCAGCCAACCCCTGTGGGGTCCGGGCACCGGGGAGCTGTTTTTT
CDR3: CASSQPLWGPGTGELFF
D: -
J: TRBJ2-2
size: -
V: TRBV4-3
length: 17

DNA: TGTGCCAGCAGTGATTGGACTGGGGCCAACGTCCTGACTTTC
CDR3: CASSDWTGANVLTF
D: -
J: TRBJ2-6
size: -
V: TRBV6-1
length: 14

DNA: TGTGCCATCAGTGAATCCGGGACAGCGGGCTACACTGAAGCTTTCTTT
CDR3: CAISESGTAGYTEAFF
D: TRBD1
J: TRBJ1-1
size: -
V: TRBV10-3
length: 16

DNA: TGTGCCAGCAGCCATCAGGGTTCCCCCACCCTTGCAACTAATGAAAAACTGTTTTTT
CDR3: CASSHQGSPTLATNEKLFF
D: -
J: TRBJ1-4
size: -
V: TRBV4-2
length: 19

DNA: TGTGCCTGGGGCCGGGACAGGAGCTCGGTAAGGGATCAGCCCCAGCATTTT
CDR3: CAWGRDRSSVRDQPQHF
D: TRBD1
J: TRBJ1-5
size: -
V: TRBV30
length: 17

DNA: TGCGCCAGCAGCCAAATCCCGGGGACAGGAGCCTACGAGCAGTACTTC
CDR3: CASSQIPGTGAYEQYF
D: TRBD1
J: TRBJ2-7
size: many
V: TRBV4-1
length: 16

DNA: TGTGCCAGCAGAGTCACGAAGCAGGGATTAGATACGCAGTATTTT
CDR3: CASRVTKQGLDTQYF
D: -
J: TRBJ2-3
size: -
V: TRBV6-5
length: 15

DNA: TGTGCCTGGTGTTCGAGCGGCTACAATGAGCAGTTCTTC
CDR3: CAWCSSGYNEQFF
D: -
J: TRBJ2-1
size: -
V: TRBV30
length: 13

DNA: TGTGCCTGGAGTGCGGACAGAAACACTGAAGCTTTCTTT
CDR3: CAWSADRNTEAFF
D: -
J: TRBJ1-1
size: -
V: TRBV30
length: 13

DNA: TGTGCCAGCAGCGTAGGGAGTGCAACTAATGAAAAACTGTTTTTT
CDR3: CASSVGSATNEKLFF
D: -
J: TRBJ1-4
size: -
V: TRBV9
length: 15

DNA: TGTGCCAGCAGTGGCCCCGGGACAGGTCCTTATGGCTACACCTTC
CDR3: CASSGPGTGPYGYTF
D: TRBD1
J: TRBJ1-2
size: -
V: TRBV6-1
length: 15

DNA: TGCGCCAGCAGCCAGGGAGCGGGGTCAATGGATGAGCAGTTCTTC
CDR3: CASSQGAGSMDEQFF
D: TRBD2
J: TRBJ2-1
size: once
V: TRBV4-3
length: 15